This T cell receptor beta chain was recovered during a study of chemoradiotherapy in HPV16-positive cancers. Study context: Candidate HPV-specific T-cell clones and common TCR motifs came from functional assays in two HPV16-positive patients. The study, taken as a whole, reports: Candidate HPV-specific clones and E7-related TCR motifs grew in tumor during treatment. The functional HPV-specific definition rests on just two HPV16-positive patients.

In regard to this clone: Its antigen is currently unknown.

Samples were taken several times over chemoradiotherapy. Per germline, CDR1 SGHAT and CDR2 FQNNGV. The CDR3 runs 13 residues. The germline V and J ends were trimmed by 1 base and 10 bases, with 8 bases remaining between them. TCRdb keeps only in-frame clones here, not all; method: immunoSEQ multiplex PCR. The table records about 12,000 clones, roughly 90% of them present only once. Sample collection was performed from a patient who underwent chemoradiotherapy. The TCR originated in a human donor with HPV-associated anogenital cancer. This chain joins TRBV11-2 and TRBJ1-6; D gene uncertain. CDR3 sequence: CASSLVLGSPLHF. The CDR3 DNA reads as TGTGCCAGCAGCTTAGTTCTCGGCTCACCCCTCCACTTT.